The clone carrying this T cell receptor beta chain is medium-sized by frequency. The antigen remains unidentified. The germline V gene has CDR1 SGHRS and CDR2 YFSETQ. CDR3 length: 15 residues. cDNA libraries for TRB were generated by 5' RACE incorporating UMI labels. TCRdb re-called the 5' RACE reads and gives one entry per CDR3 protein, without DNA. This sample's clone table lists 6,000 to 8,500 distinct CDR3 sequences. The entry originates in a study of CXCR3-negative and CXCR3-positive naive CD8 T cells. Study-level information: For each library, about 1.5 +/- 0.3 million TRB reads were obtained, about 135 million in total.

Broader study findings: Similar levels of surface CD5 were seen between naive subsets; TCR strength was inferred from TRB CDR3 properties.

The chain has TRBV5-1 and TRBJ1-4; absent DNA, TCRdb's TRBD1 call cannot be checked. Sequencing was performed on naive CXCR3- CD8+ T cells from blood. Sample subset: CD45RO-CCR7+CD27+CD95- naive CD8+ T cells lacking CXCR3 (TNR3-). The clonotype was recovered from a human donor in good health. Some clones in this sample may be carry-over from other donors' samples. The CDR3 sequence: CASSLAPGGGEKLFF.